What follows is one TCR beta chain and its context. Its target is not known. The sample is drawn from a study of cytomegalovirus exposure and HLA in healthy donors. General study points: In a later analysis, the majority of CMV-associated beta chains seemingly showed HLA restriction. The study recorded 150 to 200 TCR beta chains that were cytomegalovirus-associated. At a 0.05 false discovery rate, a later analysis found some 18,000 TCR beta sequences to be associated with HLA alleles.

The study ran its PCR with 60 Vbeta and 13 Jbeta primers. Clones were sequenced by immunoSEQ multiplex PCR, and TCRdb holds only the in-frame ones, with some missing. The table includes over 200,000 clones, almost 85% detected once. From germline, CDR1 is LNHDA and CDR2 SQIVND (reference sequence). The germline V and J ends were trimmed by 3 bases and 3 bases, with 9 bases remaining between them. The length of the CDR3 is 13 residues. Material for sequencing was PBMCs. V and J are TRBV19 and TRBJ2-7, with D maybe TRBD2 (5 bases). The clonotype was recovered from a woman aged 40 to 55 in good health and CMV-seronegative. CDR3 residues: CASSMDRGYEQYF. DNA of the CDR3: TGTGCCAGTAGTATGGATCGGGGCTACGAGCAGTACTTC.